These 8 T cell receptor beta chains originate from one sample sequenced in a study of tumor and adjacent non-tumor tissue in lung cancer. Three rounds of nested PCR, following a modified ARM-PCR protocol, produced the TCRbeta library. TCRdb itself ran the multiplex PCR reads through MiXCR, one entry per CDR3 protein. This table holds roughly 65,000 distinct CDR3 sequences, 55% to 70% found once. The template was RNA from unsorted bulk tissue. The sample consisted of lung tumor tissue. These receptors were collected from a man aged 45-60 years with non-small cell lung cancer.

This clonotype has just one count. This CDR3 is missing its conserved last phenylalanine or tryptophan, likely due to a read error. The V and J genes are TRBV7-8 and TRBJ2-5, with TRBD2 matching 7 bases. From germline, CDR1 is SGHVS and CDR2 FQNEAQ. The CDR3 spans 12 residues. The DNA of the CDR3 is TGTGGCAGTGGGGGAGGGGACGAGACCCAGTACTAC. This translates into CGSGGGDETQYY.

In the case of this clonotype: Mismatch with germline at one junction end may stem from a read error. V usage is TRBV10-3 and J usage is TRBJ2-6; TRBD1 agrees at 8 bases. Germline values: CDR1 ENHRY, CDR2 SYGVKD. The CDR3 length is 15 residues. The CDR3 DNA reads TGTGTCACAGGACAGGGAGAGACTGGGGCCGACGTCCTGACTTTC. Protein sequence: CVTGQGETGADVLTF.

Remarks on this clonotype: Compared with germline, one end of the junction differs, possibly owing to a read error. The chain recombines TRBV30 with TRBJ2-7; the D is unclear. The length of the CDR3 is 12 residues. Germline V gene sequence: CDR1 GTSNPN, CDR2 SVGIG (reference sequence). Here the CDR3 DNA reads TGTGCCAGGAGCCTTGGGAACTACGAGCAGTACTTC. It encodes CARSLGNYEQYF.

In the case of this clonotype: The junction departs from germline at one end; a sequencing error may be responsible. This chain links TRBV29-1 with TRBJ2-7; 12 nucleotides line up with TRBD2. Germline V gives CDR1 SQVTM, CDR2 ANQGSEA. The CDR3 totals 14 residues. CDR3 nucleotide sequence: TGCAGCGCAGAGACTAGCGGGAGCCTCTACGAGCAGTATTTC. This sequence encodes CSAETSGSLYEQYF.

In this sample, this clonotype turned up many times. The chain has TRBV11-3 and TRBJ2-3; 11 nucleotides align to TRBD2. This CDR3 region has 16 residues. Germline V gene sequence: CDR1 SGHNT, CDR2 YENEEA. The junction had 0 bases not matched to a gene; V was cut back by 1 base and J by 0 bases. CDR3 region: CASSLGLAGSTDTQYF. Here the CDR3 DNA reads TGTGCCAGCAGCTTAGGACTAGCGGGGAGCACAGATACGCAGTATTTT.

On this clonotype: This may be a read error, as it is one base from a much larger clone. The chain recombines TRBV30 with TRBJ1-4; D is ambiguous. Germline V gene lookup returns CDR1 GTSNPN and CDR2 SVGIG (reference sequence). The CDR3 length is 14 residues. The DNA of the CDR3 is TGTGCCTTGAGTGCGGGGACAACTAATGAAAAACTGTTTTTT. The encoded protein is CALSAGTTNEKLFF.

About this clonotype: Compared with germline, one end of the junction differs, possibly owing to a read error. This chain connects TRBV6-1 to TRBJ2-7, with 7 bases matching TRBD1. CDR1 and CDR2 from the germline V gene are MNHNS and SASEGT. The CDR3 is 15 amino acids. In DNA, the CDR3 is TGTGCCAGCAGGGCCCAGGGGACAGCGACCTACGAACAGTACTTC. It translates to CASRAQGTATYEQYF.

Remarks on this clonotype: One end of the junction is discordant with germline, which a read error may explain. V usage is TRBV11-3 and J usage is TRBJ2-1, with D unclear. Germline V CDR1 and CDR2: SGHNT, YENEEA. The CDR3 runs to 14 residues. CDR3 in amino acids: CASSPESSCNEQFF. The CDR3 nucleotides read TGCGCCAGCAGCCCCGAAAGCTCCTGCAATGAGCAATTCTTC.